The 18 T cell receptor beta chains below were found in one sample sequenced in a study of immune evolution from preneoplasia to lung adenocarcinoma. The table came from immunoSEQ multiplex PCR; TCRdb's copy has only in-frame clones and leaves some out. The data contain fewer than 2,000 clones, 82% of them singletons. The sequenced material came from FFPE invasive lung adenocarcinoma tissue. The receptors come from a person aged 50 to 59 with lung adenocarcinoma.

The V call is TRBV4-1, the J call TRBJ1-5, with 11 positions matching TRBD1. Germline lookup yields CDR1 MGHRA and CDR2 YSYEKL. J lost 0 bases, V lost 4 bases, and 11 bases had no gene match. This CDR3 is built from 19 residues. CDR3 protein: CASSLQWDRGIGSNQPQHF. The CDR3 DNA sequence: TGCGCCAGCAGCCTCCAGTGGGACAGGGGGATAGGTAGCAATCAGCCCCAGCATTTT.

V usage is TRBV6-1 and J usage is TRBJ1-5, with D possibly TRBD1 on 5 matching bases. The CDR3 loop spans 14 amino acids. V shed 2 bases and J shed 4 bases, with 9 bases lying between them. CDR1 and CDR2 (germline): MNHNS, SASEGT. CDR3 region: CASSESGGNQPQHF. The CDR3 DNA reads TGTGCCAGCAGTGAATCCGGGGGGAATCAGCCCCAGCATTTT.

V usage is TRBV5-1 and J usage is TRBJ1-4; no firm D call. Trimming took 0 bases from V and 7 from J, leaving 7 bases between them. The CDR3 covers 13 residues. CDR1 and CDR2 (germline): SGHRS, YFSETQ. The CDR3 DNA is TGCGCCAGCAGCTTGGGGGAGCGTGAAAAACTGTTTTTT. Protein product: CASSLGEREKLFF.

This clone came up once. This chain connects TRBV4-1 to TRBJ1-1; TRBD1 aligns across 8 bases. The germline CDR1 and CDR2 sequences are MGHRA and YSYEKL. Losses at the gene ends were 4 bases for V and 6 bases for J; bases not matched to a gene: 7. The CDR3 spans 14 residues. CDR3 sequence (DNA): TGCGCCAGCAGCCTTATTGACAGGGGACCTGAAGCTTTCTTT. Translated: CASSLIDRGPEAFF.

This clone was seen a handful of times. V is TRBV4-2 and J is TRBJ2-3, with 9 nucleotides matching TRBD2. The CDR3 runs to 18 residues. Per germline, CDR1 LGHNA and CDR2 YNFKEQ. J gave up 6 bases and V 1 base, and 14 bases lay outside the gene matches. The CDR3 DNA reads as TGTGCCAGCAGCCAAGTCCCCGGAGGAGCGGGAGGTGCGGATACGCAGTATTTT. It codes for CASSQVPGGAGGADTQYF.

This clone was counted a single time. V is TRBV11-2 and J is TRBJ2-7, with D tentatively TRBD1 (5 bases). V was trimmed by 5 bases and J by 2 bases, leaving 7 bases between them. The CDR3 runs to 12 residues. Germline V gene lookup returns CDR1 SGHAT and CDR2 FQNNGV. CDR3 in DNA: TGTGCCAGCAGCCTGACAGCCTACGAGCAGTACTTC. This encodes CASSLTAYEQYF.

The chain couples TRBV19 to TRBJ2-1; 8 bases are shared with TRBD2. The ends lost 6 bases at V and 4 bases at J; junction bases unmatched: 5. The CDR3 covers 14 residues. CDR1 is LNHDA and CDR2 is SQIVND in the germline V gene (reference sequence). The CDR3 nucleotides are TGTGCCAGTAGCCTGGGACTAGAGTACAATGAGCAGTTCTTC. Amino acids: CASSLGLEYNEQFF.

The chain has TRBV7-2 and TRBJ2-5, with D hard to call. Per the germline V gene, CDR1 is SGHTA and CDR2 is FQGNSA. The CDR3 is 14 amino acids. Trimming stripped 1 base from V and 5 bases from J, with 11 bases between. CDR3: CASSLGSSIETQYF. For the CDR3, the DNA is TGTGCCAGCAGCTTAGGATCGAGTATCGAGACCCAGTACTTC. Full variable domain (remainder filled in from reference TRBV7-2 and TRBJ2-5): GAGVSQSPSNKVTEKGKDVELRCDPISGHTALYWYRQSLGQGLEFLIYFQGNSAPDKSGLPSDRFSAERTGGSVSTLTIQRTQQEDSAVYLCASSLGSSIETQYFGPGTRLLVL.

The chain has TRBV5-1 and TRBJ2-7, with TRBD2 identical over 14 bases. The CDR3 spans 15 residues. The germline V gene has CDR1 SGHRS and CDR2 YFSETQ. V shed 4 bases and J 11 bases; nucleotides not matched to a gene: 11. DNA of the CDR3: TGCGCCAGCAGCCCCGGACTAGCGGGGGGAAGGGTTGAGTACTTC. Protein: CASSPGLAGGRVEYF.

This chain joins TRBV11-3 and TRBJ1-2; no clear D gene. The CDR3 runs 13 residues. Germline values: CDR1 SGHNT, CDR2 YENEEA. V lost 3 bases to trimming and J lost 13 bases, with 18 bases between them. CDR3 nucleotides: TGTGCCAGCAGCTTCTCCGATTCCCAGAACCCCACCTTC. Its protein product is CASSFSDSQNPTF.

CDR3 DNA sequence: TGTGCCAGCAGCGCCCAAGAGTTAACCGGGGAGCTGTTTTTT. Its translation is CASSAQELTGELFF. The chain couples TRBV7-2 to TRBJ2-2, with unresolved D. The CDR3 spans 14 residues. CDR1 and CDR2 from the germline V gene are SGHTA and FQGNSA. Trimming removed 5 bases from V and 5 bases from J, with 12 bases in between.

Here the CDR3 reads CASSLDSTIYF. As DNA, the CDR3 is TGTGCCAGCAGCTTAGATAGCACCATATATTTT. V is TRBV7-2 and J is TRBJ1-3, with D hard to call. The CDR3 covers 11 residues. Between the trimmed V and J ends, which lost 1 base and 9 bases, there was a span of 4 bases. Germline CDR1 is SGHTA and CDR2 is FQGNSA.

J is TRBJ2-7 and V is TRBV19; D might be TRBD1 or TRBD2, each matching 6 bases. The CDR3 is 12 residues long. CDR1 is LNHDA and CDR2 is SQIVND in the germline V gene (reference sequence). V dropped 5 bases and J dropped 6 bases, with 11 bases sitting between them. DNA for the CDR3: TGTGCCAGTAGTTCCGGGGGCGGCGAGCAGTACTTC. Its protein product is CASSSGGGEQYF. The variable domain in full, completed from reference TRBV19 and TRBJ2-7, reads DGGITQSPKYLFRKEGQNVTLSCEQNLNHDAMYWYRQDPGQGLRLIYYSQIVNDFQKGDIAEGYSVSREKKESFPLTVTSAQKNPTAFYLCASSSGGGEQYFGPGTRLTVT.

The gene calls are TRBV29-1 and TRBJ1-1; 9 bases map to TRBD1. The ends lost 5 bases at V and 7 bases at J; junction bases unmatched: 5. CDR3 length equals 12 residues. Per germline, CDR1 SQVTM and CDR2 ANQGSEA. In DNA form, the CDR3 reads TGCAGCGTTACAGGGGGCAAGGTTGAAGCTTTCTTT. It is translated as CSVTGGKVEAFF.

The V and J genes are TRBV6-5 and TRBJ1-2; perhaps TRBD1 as D (6 bases). V lost 5 bases, J lost 8 bases, and 12 bases lay in between. This CDR3 is built from 12 residues. The germline V gene encodes CDR1 MNHEY and CDR2 SVGAGI. CDR3 amino acids: CASSTGFIGYTF. The CDR3 region has the DNA TGTGCCAGCAGTACAGGGTTTATCGGCTACACCTTC.

The J gene is TRBJ1-3, the V gene TRBV5-6, with D hard to call. Germline V gene sequence: CDR1 SGHDT, CDR2 YYEEEE. Trimming removed 4 bases at V and 1 base at J, with 6 bases between. The CDR3 covers 13 residues. CDR3 nucleotide sequence: TGTGCCAGCAGCCCCGAATCTGGAAACACCATATATTTT. It is translated as CASSPESGNTIYF.

V usage is TRBV7-9 and J usage is TRBJ2-1; possibly TRBD1 for D (6 bases). This CDR3 contains 16 residues. Germline loops: CDR1 SEHNR, CDR2 FQNEAQ (reference sequence). V lost 4 bases and J lost 8, with 21 bases in between. The CDR3 coding sequence is TGTGCCAGCAGCTCACTACGGGACACACCACGGGATGAGCAGTTCTTC. This translates into CASSSLRDTPRDEQFF.

The V and J genes are TRBV28 and TRBJ2-2; D gene uncertain. V lost 2 bases, J lost 4 bases, and 5 bases lay in between. The CDR3 runs 13 residues. Germline loops: CDR1 MDHEN, CDR2 SYDVKM. This CDR3 is CASSLMGTGELFF. The DNA of the CDR3 is TGTGCCAGCAGTTTAATGGGCACCGGGGAGCTGTTTTTT.